The following is a TCR beta chain sequence with its context. No antigen is known for it. The data are from a study of OX40 agonist ivuxolimab in advanced cancers. The study's findings and limits: Relative to CD4+ cells, CD8+ T cells on average had more expanded clones. Certain nonresponders additionally had low normalized T-cell clonal expansion. Within 6 weeks, CD4+ and CD8+ blood T cells expanded clonally at 0.1 to 3.0 mg/kg.

The method was immunoSEQ multiplex PCR; TCRdb's version includes in-frame clones alone and lacks a portion of them. The sample has about 74,000 clones; roughly 80% are singletons. This CDR3 region has 13 residues. V shed 8 bases and J shed 4 bases, with 14 bases lying between them. CDR1 and CDR2 from the germline V gene are SNHLY and FYNNEI. The TCR originated in an adult with an advanced solid tumor such as melanoma, head and neck, liver or kidney cancer. Source: CD4+ or CD8+ T cells sorted from blood, taken in a trial of the OX40 agonist ivuxolimab. The V call is TRBV2, the J call TRBJ1-2; the D gene is possibly TRBD1 (6 bases). As DNA, the CDR3 is TGTGCCAGCGGGTCGACAGGCTTCTATGGCTACACCTTC. This encodes CASGSTGFYGYTF.